The 27 T cell receptor beta chains given below trace back to one sample, sequenced in a study of radiotherapy plus CTLA-4 blockade in lung cancer. Sequencing used immunoSEQ multiplex PCR; TCRdb keeps in-frame clones, though not all of them. This sample has about 87,000 clones, with 70% to 90% found just once. Sequencing used peripheral blood, obtained from a patient treated with radiotherapy plus ipilimumab. The receptors here all came from a human donor with non-small cell lung cancer that progressed on radiotherapy plus ipilimumab.

The V and J genes are TRBV18 and TRBJ1-5, with 8 bases lining up with TRBD1. The germline V gene encodes CDR1 KGHSH and CDR2 LQKENI. Trimming cost V 5 bases and J 4 bases; bases outside gene matches: 4. The CDR3 is 14 amino acids. The CDR3 DNA reads TGTGCCAGCTCAATAGACAGGGGTAATCAGCCCCAGCATTTT. Translation: CASSIDRGNQPQHF.

This chain links TRBV5-6 with TRBJ2-5; D is unclear. Trimming shortened V by 2 bases and J by 4 bases, and 12 bases separated the two germline ends. The CDR3 is 14 amino acids. The germline V gene encodes CDR1 SGHDT and CDR2 YYEEEE. CDR3 DNA: TGTGCCAGCAGCTTACTATATGACGGAGAGACCCAGTACTTC. Encoded protein: CASSLLYDGETQYF.

The genes are TRBV30 and TRBJ1-5; 7 nucleotides agree with TRBD1. CDR3 length: 14 amino acids. The V segment lost 1 base and the J segment 4 bases; nucleotides outside the gene matches: 4. Germline CDR1 reads GTSNPN; CDR2 reads SVGIG (reference sequence). CDR3 residues: CAWSGGQPNQPQHF. The CDR3 region has the DNA TGTGCCTGGAGTGGGGGACAGCCGAATCAGCCCCAGCATTTT.

The chain combines TRBV21-1 with TRBJ2-7; the DNA was not compared with TRBD1, the D call given in the table. TRBV21-1 has pseudogene status. This CDR3 has 17 amino acids. The CDR3 loop reads CASSKRRTGESSYEQYF. The CDR3 region has the DNA TGTGCCAGCAGCAAAAGGAGGACAGGGGAGAGCTCCTACGAGCAGTACTTC.

J is TRBJ2-7 and V is TRBV7-2; 10 nucleotides line up with TRBD1. Looked up from germline, CDR1 is SGHTA and CDR2 is FQGNSA. V shed 1 base and J 7 bases; nucleotides not matched to a gene: 7. The CDR3 runs 15 residues. The CDR3 region has the DNA TGTGCCAGCAGCTTAGGGGGACAGGGGAGTAGAGAGCAGTACTTC. It translates to CASSLGGQGSREQYF.

This clone was seen only a few times. The rearrangement joins TRBV5-6 to TRBJ1-3, with no clear D. Trimming removed 7 bases from V and 3 bases from J, with 5 bases in between. The CDR3 has 11 amino acids. Germline-derived CDR1 and CDR2 are SGHDT and YYEEEE. DNA of the CDR3: TGTGCCAGCCAGGTTGGAAACACCATATATTTT. It codes for CASQVGNTIYF.

The chain uses TRBV5-4 and TRBJ1-1, with D unresolved. The germline V gene has CDR1 SGHNT and CDR2 YYREEE (reference sequence). The V gene lost 2 bases and the J gene lost 5 bases, with 10 bases spanning the gap. The CDR3 is 13 residues long. This chain's CDR3 is CASSLLWETEAFF. In DNA, the CDR3 is TGTGCCAGCAGCTTACTTTGGGAGACTGAAGCTTTCTTT.

The chain couples TRBV10-3 to TRBJ2-3; tentatively, D is TRBD1 (6 bases). The CDR3 runs to 13 residues. V lost 7 bases, J lost 0 bases, and 8 bases lay in between. Germline V CDR1 and CDR2: ENHRY, SYGVKD. CDR3 loop: CAIKGGSTDTQYF. The CDR3 DNA reads as TGTGCCATCAAAGGGGGTAGCACAGATACGCAGTATTTT.

The chain couples TRBV13 to TRBJ2-7; 9 nucleotides align to TRBD2. The germline gives CDR1 PRHDT, CDR2 FYEKMQ (reference sequence). Unmatched junction bases numbered 28, after V lost 1 base and J lost 6 bases. The CDR3 is made up of 22 amino acids. The DNA for the CDR3 is TGTGCCAGCAGCTTAGTTTCGCCCCCGGGTCCCCGGGACCGCGGGAGGGCCGGCGAGCAGTACTTC. Translated, it gives CASSLVSPPGPRDRGRAGEQYF. The full variable domain, with the rest looked up from reference TRBV13 and TRBJ2-7, is AAGVIQSPRHLIKEKRETATLKCYPIPRHDTVYWYQQGPGQDPQFLISFYEKMQSDKGSIPDRFSAQQFSDYHSELNMSSLELGDSALYFCASSLVSPPGPRDRGRAGEQYFGPGTRLTVT.

This rearrangement joins TRBV30 to TRBJ1-6; 7 positions agree with TRBD1. The CDR3 has 13 amino acids. Trimming removed 0 bases from V and 8 bases from J; junction bases left unmatched: 1. Germline CDR1 GTSNPN, CDR2 SVGIG (reference sequence). The CDR3 sequence: CAWSVTGDSPLHF. The CDR3 DNA sequence: TGTGCCTGGAGTGTAACAGGGGATTCACCCCTCCACTTT.

The chain carries TRBV7-9 and TRBJ1-1, with TRBD1 matching 10 bases. There are 17 residues in the CDR3. Germline trimming cut 4 bases from V and 4 bases from J; bases unmatched to any gene: 12. CDR1 and CDR2 from the germline V gene are SEHNR and FQNEAQ (reference sequence). The CDR3: CASSSMTGGRRGTEAFF. CDR3 sequence (DNA): TGTGCCAGCAGCTCTATGACAGGGGGCCGGAGGGGCACTGAAGCTTTCTTT.

The V and J genes are TRBV19 and TRBJ2-1, with D possibly being TRBD2 (6 bases). There are 13 residues in the CDR3. With 7 bases removed from V and 3 bases from J, the gap between germline ends came to 10 bases. CDR1 and CDR2 (germline): LNHDA, SQIVND (reference sequence). CDR3 amino acids: CASTAGLYNEQFF. The CDR3, as DNA: TGTGCCAGTACCGCGGGACTCTACAATGAGCAGTTCTTC.

The chain joins TRBV28 to TRBJ2-3; weak D call: TRBD2 (6 bases). Germline CDR1 reads MDHEN; CDR2 reads SYDVKM. The CDR3 loop spans 13 amino acids. V lost 5 bases to trimming and J lost 4 bases, with 10 bases between them. The CDR3 coding sequence is TGTGCCAGCAGTCGGGGGATTTCAGATACGCAGTATTTT. It yields the protein CASSRGISDTQYF.

This chain links TRBV9 with TRBJ1-1, with TRBD1 identical over 9 bases. The CDR3 runs to 16 residues. V lost 3 bases, J lost 1 base, and 7 bases stayed unmatched. Germline values: CDR1 SGDLS, CDR2 YYNGEE. As DNA, the CDR3 is TGTGCCAGCAGCGCACGACAGGGGGGTAAGAACACTGAAGCTTTCTTT. Translating gives CASSARQGGKNTEAFF.

The V and J genes are TRBV19 and TRBJ1-2; D gene ambiguous. The length of the CDR3 is 14 residues. The V gene's germline CDR1 is LNHDA and CDR2 SQIVND (reference sequence). Deletions cut 5 bases from V and 2 bases from J, with 12 bases between. The CDR3: CASSRPAGNYGYTF. CDR3 bases: TGTGCCAGTAGTCGCCCCGCGGGGAACTATGGCTACACCTTC.

Here the CDR3 DNA reads TGTGCCAGCAGTGAACCAGGGGGGACTAGCTCCTACGAGCAGTACTTC. Translated: CASSEPGGTSSYEQYF. V usage is TRBV2 and J usage is TRBJ2-7, with TRBD2 as a possible D gene (8 bases). Germline CDR1 and CDR2: SNHLY and FYNNEI. The CDR3 sequence is 16 residues long. The V gene lost 2 bases and the J gene lost 0 bases, with 14 bases spanning the gap. The full variable domain, completed using reference TRBV2 and TRBJ2-7, is EPEVTQTPSHQVTQMGQEVILRCVPISNHLYFYWYRQILGQKVEFLVSFYNNEISEKSEIFDDQFSVERPDGSNFTLKIRSTKLEDSAMYFCASSEPGGTSSYEQYFGPGTRLTVT.

The chain employs TRBV2 and TRBJ2-5; TRBD1 matches 8 bases. Germline lookup yields CDR1 SNHLY and CDR2 FYNNEI. CDR3 length equals 14 residues. V lost 3 bases to trimming and J lost 5 bases; unmatched junction nucleotides: 5. As DNA, the CDR3 is TGTGCCAGCAGTGACAGGGGGCTGATCGAGACCCAGTACTTC. Encoded protein: CASSDRGLIETQYF. The entire variable domain, with the rest obtained from reference TRBV2 and TRBJ2-5, is as follows: EPEVTQTPSHQVTQMGQEVILRCVPISNHLYFYWYRQILGQKVEFLVSFYNNEISEKSEIFDDQFSVERPDGSNFTLKIRSTKLEDSAMYFCASSDRGLIETQYFGPGTRLLVL.

The gene calls are TRBV18 and TRBJ1-2; 8 nucleotides match TRBD1. Germline CDR1 reads KGHSH; CDR2 reads LQKENI. Unmatched junction bases numbered 4, after V lost 3 bases and J lost 4 bases. CDR3 size: 14 residues. The CDR3 spells CASSPTDRGYGYTF. DNA of the CDR3: TGTGCCAGCTCACCTACAGACAGGGGCTATGGCTACACCTTC. The complete variable domain, with remaining parts taken from reference TRBV18 and TRBJ1-2, reads NAGVMQNPRHLVRRRGQEARLRCSPMKGHSHVYWYRQLPEEGLKFMVYLQKENIIDESGMPKERFSAEFPKEGPSILRIQQVVRGDSAAYFCASSPTDRGYGYTFGSGTRLTVV.

V and J are TRBV5-1 and TRBJ2-5; D tentatively fits TRBD1 or TRBD2 (6 bases each). CDR1 and CDR2 (germline): SGHRS, YFSETQ. The V end lost 1 base, the J end lost 4 bases, and 17 bases lay between the germline ends. The CDR3 contains 16 residues. CDR3 nucleotide sequence: TGCGCCAGCAGCTTGAGGTGGGGGGCCGGGGGAGAGACCCAGTACTTC. Translation: CASSLRWGAGGETQYF.

This chain uses TRBV1 with TRBJ2-1; the tabulated D call, TRBD2, remains unverified against the DNA. TRBV1 is recorded as a pseudogene. The CDR3 runs to 16 residues. The CDR3 bases are TGCACCAGCAGCCAATGGACTAGCGGGGGCTACAATGAGCAGTTCTTC. This codes for CTSSQWTSGGYNEQFF.

This chain links TRBV2 with TRBJ1-1; tentative D call: TRBD1 (5 bases). Trimming shortened V by 6 bases and J by 0 bases, and 11 bases separated the two germline ends. CDR1 is SNHLY, CDR2 FYNNEI, per germline. This CDR3 has 14 residues. The CDR3 spells CASREGRMNTEAFF. CDR3 coding DNA: TGTGCCAGCAGGGAGGGACGGATGAACACTGAAGCTTTCTTT.

The CDR3 spells CASSPRQGRYGYTF. Here the CDR3 DNA reads TGTGCCAGCAGCCCCCGACAGGGCCGCTATGGCTACACCTTC. The gene calls are TRBV4-2 and TRBJ1-2, with 7 bases lining up with TRBD1. The V gene end was trimmed by 4 bases and the J gene end by 4 bases; junction bases not matched to a gene: 6. This CDR3 has 14 amino acids. CDR1 is LGHNA, CDR2 YNFKEQ, per germline.

The table lists this clone with a few counts. This chain links TRBV5-1 with TRBJ2-3; TRBD2 matches 14 bases. This CDR3 is 18 amino acids long. Trimming took 0 bases from V and 1 from J; bases not matched to a gene: 4. The germline V gene has CDR1 SGHRS and CDR2 YFSETQ. The CDR3 region has the DNA TGCGCCAGCAGCTTGGGACTAGCGGGGGGGCCGGGCACAGATACGCAGTATTTT. Translated, it gives CASSLGLAGGPGTDTQYF.

As to this clone: One end of the junction does not line up with germline, which may come from a read error. J is TRBJ1-1 and V is TRBV7-7; D unresolved. Germline-derived CDR1 and CDR2 are SSHAT and FNYEAQ (reference sequence). CDR3 length: 13 amino acids. The CDR3 spells CASSFVQDGEAFF. DNA of the CDR3: TGTGCTAGCAGCTTCGTCCAGGATGGGGAAGCTTTCTTT. The entire variable domain, with the rest obtained from reference TRBV7-7 and TRBJ1-1, is as follows: GAGVSQSPRYKVTKRGQDVTLRCDPISSHATLYWYQQALGQGPEFLTYFNYEAQPDKSGLPSDRFSAERPEGSISTLTIQRTEQRDSAMYRCASSFVQDGEAFFGQGTRLTVV.

Details on this clone: As the CDR3 is not closed by the conserved phenylalanine or tryptophan, this likely results from a read error. The DNA is left out, because the CDR3 cannot be placed on it with certainty; the CDR3 is given as TCRdb lists it. The J gene is TRBJ2-7, the V gene TRBV20-1; TRBD1 reflects the table's D call only, with no check against the DNA. Inclusive of both ends, the CDR3 amounts to 11 amino acids. The V gene's germline CDR1 is DFQATT and CDR2 SNEGSKA (reference sequence). CDR3 sequence reads: CSAGRTLPVST.

The CDR3 here is CASRPTGEGETQYF. The CDR3 DNA follows: TGTGCCAGCAGACCTACAGGGGAGGGAGAGACCCAGTACTTC. J is TRBJ2-5 and V is TRBV5-4, with D perhaps TRBD1 or TRBD2 (7 bases each). The V end lost 5 bases, the J end lost 4 bases, and 15 bases lay between the germline ends. The length of the CDR3 is 14 residues. CDR1 is SGHNT and CDR2 is YYREEE in the germline V gene (reference sequence).

The chain has TRBV9 and TRBJ2-2; D gene ambiguous. CDR1 is SGDLS, CDR2 YYNGEE, per germline. The CDR3 totals 14 residues. V lost 0 bases to trimming and J lost 3 bases, with 6 bases between them. The CDR3 DNA reads TGTGCCAGCAGCGTAGGTCAATACACCGGGGAGCTGTTTTTT. It encodes CASSVGQYTGELFF.